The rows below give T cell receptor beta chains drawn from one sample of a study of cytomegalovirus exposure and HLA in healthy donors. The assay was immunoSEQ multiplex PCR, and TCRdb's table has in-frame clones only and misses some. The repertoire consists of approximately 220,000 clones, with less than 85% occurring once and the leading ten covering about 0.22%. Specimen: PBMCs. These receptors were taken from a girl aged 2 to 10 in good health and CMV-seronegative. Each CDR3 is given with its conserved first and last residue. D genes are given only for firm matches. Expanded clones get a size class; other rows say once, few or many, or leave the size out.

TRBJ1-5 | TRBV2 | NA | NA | CASSDSWYQPQHF | TGTGCCAGCAGTGACAGTTGGTATCAGCCCCAGCATTTT
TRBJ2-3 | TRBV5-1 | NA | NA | CASSLGRSTDTQYF | TGCGCCAGCAGCTTGGGCAGGTCCACAGATACGCAGTATTTT
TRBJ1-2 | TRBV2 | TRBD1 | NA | CASRTGNYGYTF | TGTGCCAGCAGGACAGGGAACTATGGCTACACCTTC
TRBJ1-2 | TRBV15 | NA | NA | CATSGIFYFGGYTF | TGTGCCACCAGCGGAATATTCTACTTCGGGGGCTACACCTTC
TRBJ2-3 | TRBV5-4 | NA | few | CASTYTDTQYF | TGTGCCAGCACCTACACAGATACGCAGTATTTT
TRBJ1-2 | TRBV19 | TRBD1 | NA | CASSISLLGTGDSSSYGYTF | TGTGCCAGTAGTATCAGCCTCCTCGGGACAGGGGATTCTTCAAGCTATGGCTACACCTTC
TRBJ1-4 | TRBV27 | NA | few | CASGNNRDPTNEKLFF | TGTGCCAGCGGAAACAACAGGGATCCAACTAATGAAAAACTGTTTTTT
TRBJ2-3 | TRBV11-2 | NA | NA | CASTASTDTQYF | TGTGCCAGCACCGCGAGCACAGATACGCAGTATTTT
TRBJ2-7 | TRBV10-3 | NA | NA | CATQTSSASYEQYF | TGTGCCACTCAAACCTCTAGCGCTTCCTACGAGCAGTACTTC
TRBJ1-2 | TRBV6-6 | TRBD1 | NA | CASSPQGSYGYTF | TGTGCCAGCAGCCCACAGGGGTCCTATGGCTACACCTTC
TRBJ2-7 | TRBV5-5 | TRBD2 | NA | CASSSRGTSVTYEQYF | TGTGCCAGCAGCTCCCGCGGGACTAGCGTAACCTACGAGCAGTACTTC
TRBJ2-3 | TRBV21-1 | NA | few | CASSKYLQTGGHHTDTQYF | TGTGCCAGCAGCAAATATCTACAGACGGGAGGGCACCACACAGATACGCAGTATTTT
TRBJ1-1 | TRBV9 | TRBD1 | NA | CASSVTPTGTTEAFF | TGTGCCAGCAGCGTCACACCGACAGGGACCACTGAAGCTTTCTTT
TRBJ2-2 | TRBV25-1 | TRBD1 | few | CASSEFGTELTNTGELFF | TGTGCCAGCAGTGAATTTGGGACAGAGCTTACGAACACCGGGGAGCTGTTTTTT
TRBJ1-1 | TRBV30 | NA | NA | CAWSVALGNTEAFF | TGTGCCTGGAGTGTAGCGCTGGGGAACACTGAAGCTTTCTTT
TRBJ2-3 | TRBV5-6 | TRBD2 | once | CASSLTTSGSSTDTQYF | TGTGCCAGCAGCTTGACGACTAGCGGGTCTAGCACAGATACGCAGTATTTT
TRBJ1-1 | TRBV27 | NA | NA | CASRRGGTGLNTEAFF | TGTGCCAGCAGGCGGGGTGGGACGGGCTTGAACACTGAAGCTTTCTTT
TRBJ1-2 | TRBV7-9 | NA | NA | CASSLGSGYGYTF | TGTGCCAGCAGCTTAGGCAGTGGCTATGGCTACACCTTC
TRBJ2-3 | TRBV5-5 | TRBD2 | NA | CASSGGLVNTDTQYF | TGTGCCAGCTCGGGGGGGTTGGTGAACACAGATACGCAGTATTTT
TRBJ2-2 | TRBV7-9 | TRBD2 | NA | CASSLVVMRLAGNTGELFF | TGTGCCAGCAGCTTAGTGGTCATGAGGCTAGCGGGCAACACCGGGGAGCTGTTTTTT
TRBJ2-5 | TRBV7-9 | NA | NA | CASSHSDRPRAAQYF | TGTGCCAGCAGCCATTCGGACAGACCAAGAGCGGCCCAGTACTTC
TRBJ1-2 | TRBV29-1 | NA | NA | CSVAEDMGYTF | TGCAGCGTGGCGGAGGATATGGGCTACACCTTC
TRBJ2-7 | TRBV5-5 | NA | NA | CASSLGDYEQYF | TGTGCCAGCAGTCTAGGTGACTACGAGCAGTACTTC
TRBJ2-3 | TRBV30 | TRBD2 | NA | CAWSTRTSGRVTQYF | TGTGCCTGGAGTACTCGGACTAGCGGCCGAGTTACGCAGTATTTT
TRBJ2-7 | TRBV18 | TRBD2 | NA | CASSPPLAGVREQYF | TGTGCCAGCTCACCCCCGCTAGCGGGAGTACGAGAGCAGTACTTC
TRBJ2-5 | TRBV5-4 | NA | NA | CASSQNHRGQETQYF | TGTGCCAGCAGCCAGAATCATAGGGGCCAAGAGACCCAGTACTTC
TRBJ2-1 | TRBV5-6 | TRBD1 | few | CASSSDRALSYNEQFF | TGTGCCAGCAGCTCGGACAGGGCCCTATCCTACAATGAGCAGTTCTTC
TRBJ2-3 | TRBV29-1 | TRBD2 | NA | CSVAPGGSGTDTQYF | TGCAGCGTTGCCCCCGGCGGGAGTGGCACAGATACGCAGTATTTT
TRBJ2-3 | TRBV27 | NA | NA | CASCRIGADTQYF | TGTGCCAGTTGCAGAATTGGTGCAGATACGCAGTATTTT
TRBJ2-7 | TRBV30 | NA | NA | CAWSGRSREGATEQYF | TGTGCCTGGAGCGGAAGAAGCCGGGAGGGGGCAACCGAGCAGTACTTC
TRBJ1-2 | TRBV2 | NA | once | CASSEWGREDYGYTF | TGTGCCAGCAGTGAATGGGGGCGGGAGGACTATGGCTACACCTTC
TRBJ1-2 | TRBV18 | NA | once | CASSPNVEDIYTF | TGTGCCAGCTCACCTAACGTTGAAGACATCTACACCTTC
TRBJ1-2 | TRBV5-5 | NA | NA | CASSPGHGRDYGYTF | TGTGCCAGCAGCCCTGGACACGGTAGGGACTATGGCTACACCTTC
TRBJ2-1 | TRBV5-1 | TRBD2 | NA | CASSLDREGYNEQFF | TGCGCCAGCAGCTTGGACCGGGAGGGGTACAATGAGCAGTTCTTC
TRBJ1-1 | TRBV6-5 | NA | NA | CASRPGTLNTEAFF | TGTGCCAGCAGGCCCGGGACATTGAACACTGAAGCTTTCTTT
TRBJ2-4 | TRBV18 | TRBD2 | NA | CASSPPGGTDIQYF | TGTGCCAGCTCACCACCGGGGGGGACGGACATTCAGTACTTC
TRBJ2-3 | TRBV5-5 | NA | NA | CASSFRRLTDTQYF | TGTGCCAGCAGCTTCCGGCGGCTCACAGATACGCAGTATTTT
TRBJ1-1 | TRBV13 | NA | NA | CASSLNNTLNPLTEAFF | TGTGCCAGCAGTTTAAATAATACTCTGAACCCCCTCACTGAAGCTTTCTTT
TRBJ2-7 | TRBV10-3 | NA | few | CAISEEQSSYEQYF | TGTGCCATCAGTGAGGAACAGAGCTCCTACGAGCAGTACTTC
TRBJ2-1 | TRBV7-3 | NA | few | CASSPTGGRYNEQFF | TGTGCCAGCAGCCCGACGGGGGGCCGCTACAATGAGCAGTTCTTC
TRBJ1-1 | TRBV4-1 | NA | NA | CASSQDEIPNTEAFF | TGCGCCAGCAGCCAAGACGAGATACCGAACACTGAAGCTTTCTTT
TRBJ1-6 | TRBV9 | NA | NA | CASSVAQNYNSPLHF | TGTGCCAGCAGCGTAGCACAAAACTATAATTCACCCCTCCACTTT
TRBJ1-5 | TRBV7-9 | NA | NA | CASGSQGLDQPQHF | TGTGCCAGCGGTTCACAGGGTTTAGATCAGCCCCAGCATTTT
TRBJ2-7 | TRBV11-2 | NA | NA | CASSLGEAFGRQYF | TGTGCCAGCAGCTTAGGAGAGGCCTTTGGTCGGCAGTACTTC
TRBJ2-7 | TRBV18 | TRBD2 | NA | CASSPQGGSSYEQYF | TGTGCCAGCTCACCACAGGGCGGGAGCTCCTACGAGCAGTACTTC
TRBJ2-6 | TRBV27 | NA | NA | CASSLIFTGNSGANVLTF | TGTGCCAGCAGTTTAATCTTCACAGGAAACTCTGGGGCCAACGTCCTGACTTTC
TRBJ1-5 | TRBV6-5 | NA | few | CASSLISNQPQHF | TGTGCCAGCAGCTTAATTTCCAATCAGCCCCAGCATTTT
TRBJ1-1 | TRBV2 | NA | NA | CASRANLGVGTEAFF | TGTGCCAGCAGGGCAAACCTAGGAGTTGGCACTGAAGCTTTCTTT
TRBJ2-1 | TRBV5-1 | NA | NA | CASSQSNQDRRNEQFF | TGCGCCAGCAGCCAATCCAACCAGGACAGACGCAATGAGCAGTTCTTC
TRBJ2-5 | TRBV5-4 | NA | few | CASSFPGQETQYF | TGTGCCAGCAGCTTCCCAGGCCAAGAGACCCAGTACTTC
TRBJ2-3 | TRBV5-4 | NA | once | CASSPQYGSTDTQYF | TGTGCCAGCAGCCCTCAATACGGGAGTACAGATACGCAGTATTTT
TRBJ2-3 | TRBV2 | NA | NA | CASSEEAGWLSTDTQYF | TGTGCCAGCAGTGAGGAAGCCGGGTGGCTAAGCACAGATACGCAGTATTTT
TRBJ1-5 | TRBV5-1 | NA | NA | CASSLGLGDINQPQHF | TGCGCCAGCAGCTTGGGGCTGGGGGACATCAATCAGCCCCAGCATTTT
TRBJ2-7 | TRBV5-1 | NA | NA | CASSLGGDYEQYF | TGCGCCAGCAGCTTGGGGGGCGACTACGAGCAGTACTTC